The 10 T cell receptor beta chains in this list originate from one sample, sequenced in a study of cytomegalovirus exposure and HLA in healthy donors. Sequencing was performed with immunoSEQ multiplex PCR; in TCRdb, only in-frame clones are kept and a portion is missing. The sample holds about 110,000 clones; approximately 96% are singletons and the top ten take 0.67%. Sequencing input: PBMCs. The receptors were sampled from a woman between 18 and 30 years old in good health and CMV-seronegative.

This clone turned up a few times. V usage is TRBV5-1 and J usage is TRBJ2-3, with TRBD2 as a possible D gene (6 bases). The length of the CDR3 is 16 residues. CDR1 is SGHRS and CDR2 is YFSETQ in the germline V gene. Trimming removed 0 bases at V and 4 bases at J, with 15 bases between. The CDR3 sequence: CASSLVLAGSSDTQYF. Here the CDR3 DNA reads TGCGCCAGCAGCTTGGTTCTGGCGGGGTCTTCAGATACGCAGTATTTT.

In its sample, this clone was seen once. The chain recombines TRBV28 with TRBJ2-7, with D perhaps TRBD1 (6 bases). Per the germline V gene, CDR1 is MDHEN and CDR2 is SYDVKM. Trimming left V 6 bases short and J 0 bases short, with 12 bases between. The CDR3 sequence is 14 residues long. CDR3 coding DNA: TGTGCCAGCAGCGTCCGGGACACCTCCTACGAGCAGTACTTC. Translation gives CASSVRDTSYEQYF. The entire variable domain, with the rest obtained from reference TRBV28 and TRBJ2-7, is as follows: DVKVTQSSRYLVKRTGEKVFLECVQDMDHENMFWYRQDPGLGLRLIYFSYDVKMKEKGDIPEGYSVSREKKERFSLILESASTNQTSMYLCASSVRDTSYEQYFGPGTRLTVT.

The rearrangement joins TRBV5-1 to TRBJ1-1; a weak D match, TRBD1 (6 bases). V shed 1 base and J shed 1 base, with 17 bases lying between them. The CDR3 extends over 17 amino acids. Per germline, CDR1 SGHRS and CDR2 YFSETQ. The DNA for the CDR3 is TGCGCCAGCAGCTTGAATTCTCAGGGGTACTCGAACACTGAAGCTTTCTTT. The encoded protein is CASSLNSQGYSNTEAFF.

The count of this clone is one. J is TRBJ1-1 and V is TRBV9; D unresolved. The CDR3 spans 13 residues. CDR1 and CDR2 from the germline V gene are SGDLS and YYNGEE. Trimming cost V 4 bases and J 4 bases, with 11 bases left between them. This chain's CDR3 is CASSTSEGTEAFF. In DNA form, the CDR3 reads TGTGCCAGCAGCACCTCCGAGGGCACTGAAGCTTTCTTT.

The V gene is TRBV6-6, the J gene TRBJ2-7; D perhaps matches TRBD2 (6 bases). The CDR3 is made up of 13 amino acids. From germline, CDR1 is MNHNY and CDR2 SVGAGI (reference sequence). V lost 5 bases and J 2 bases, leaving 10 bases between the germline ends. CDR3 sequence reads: CASSTGDTYEQYF. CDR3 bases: TGTGCCAGCAGTACGGGAGATACCTACGAGCAGTACTTC.

The CDR3 region has the DNA TGTGCCAGCAGCCCTGGGACAGGGGGATCACACACTGAAGCTTTCTTT. This gives the protein CASSPGTGGSHTEAFF. The chain employs TRBV7-2 and TRBJ1-1; 11 bases line up with TRBD1. Looked up from germline, CDR1 is SGHTA and CDR2 is FQGNSA. The ends lost 5 bases at V and 3 bases at J; junction bases unmatched: 8. The CDR3 consists of 16 residues.

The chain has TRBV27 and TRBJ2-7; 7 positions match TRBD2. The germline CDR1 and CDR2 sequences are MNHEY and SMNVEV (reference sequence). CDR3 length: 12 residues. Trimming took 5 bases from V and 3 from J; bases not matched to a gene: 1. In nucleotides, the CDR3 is TGTGCCAGCAGTGCTAGCGGCTACGAGCAGTACTTC. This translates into CASSASGYEQYF.

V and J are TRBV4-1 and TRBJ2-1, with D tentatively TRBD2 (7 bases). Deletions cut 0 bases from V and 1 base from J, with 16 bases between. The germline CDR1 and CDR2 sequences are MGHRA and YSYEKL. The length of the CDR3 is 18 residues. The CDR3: CASSQEIVGGESYNEQFF. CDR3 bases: TGCGCCAGCAGCCAAGAGATTGTAGGGGGGGAGTCCTACAATGAGCAGTTCTTC.

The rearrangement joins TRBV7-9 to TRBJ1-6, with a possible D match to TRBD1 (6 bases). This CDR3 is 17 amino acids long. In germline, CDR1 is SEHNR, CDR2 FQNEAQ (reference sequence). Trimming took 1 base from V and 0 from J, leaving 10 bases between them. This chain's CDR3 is CASSLEGGSSYNSPLHF. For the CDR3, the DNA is TGTGCCAGCAGCTTAGAGGGGGGGAGCTCCTATAATTCACCCCTCCACTTT.

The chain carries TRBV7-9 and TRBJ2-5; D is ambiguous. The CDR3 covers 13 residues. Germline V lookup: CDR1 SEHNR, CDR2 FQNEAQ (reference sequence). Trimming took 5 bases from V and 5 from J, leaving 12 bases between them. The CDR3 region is CASSPISVETQYF. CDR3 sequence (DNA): TGTGCCAGCAGCCCTATATCCGTGGAGACCCAGTACTTC.